Listed below are T cell receptor beta chains from one sample, sequenced in a study of blood T cells in healthy people across ages. TCRdb redid the calling of the 5' RACE reads with MiXCR, one entry per CDR3 protein. The sample carries about 2 million distinct CDR3 sequences, around 48% recorded once. The sample taken for sequencing was blood. These TCRs come from a woman between 40 and 55 years old in good health. The CDR3 runs from the conserved cysteine through the conserved F or W. The D gene is left open where the match is weak. Expanded clones get a size class; other rows say once, few or many, or leave the size out.

J	D	size	V	CDR3	DNA
TRBJ2-7	TRBD1	.	TRBV6-1	CASSTDRGDEQYF	TGTGCCAGCAGTACGGACAGGGGCGACGAGCAGTACTTC
TRBJ2-5	.	.	TRBV20-1	CSTRDQRRIREQYF	TGCAGTACTAGAGATCAGCGGCGGATAAGGGAGCAGTACTTC
TRBJ2-6	.	.	TRBV12-3/TRBV12-4	CASSFRGSSGANVLTF	TGTGCCAGCAGTTTTCGTGGGAGCTCTGGGGCCAACGTCCTGACTTTC
TRBJ2-5	TRBD2	.	TRBV6-2/TRBV6-3	CASRPLAGGQETQYF	TGTGCCAGCAGACCTCTAGCGGGGGGGCAAGAGACCCAGTACTTC
TRBJ2-1	.	.	TRBV20-1	CSFQPPSRALSEQFF	TGCAGTTTCCAGCCACCCAGCAGGGCACTCAGTGAGCAGTTCTTC
TRBJ2-1	TRBD1	.	TRBV4-3	CASSQDSPDRDSYNEQFF	TGCGCCAGCAGCCAAGATTCCCCGGACAGGGACTCCTACAATGAGCAGTTCTTC
TRBJ2-1	.	.	TRBV14	CASSPRRQAVFNEQFF	TGTGCCAGCAGCCCCCGGCGGCAGGCAGTGTTCAATGAGCAGTTCTTC
TRBJ2-1	.	.	TRBV6-2/TRBV6-3	CASSGPGRVRPYNEQFF	TGTGCCAGCAGTGGTCCGGGACGGGTCCGCCCTTACAATGAGCAGTTCTTC
TRBJ1-6	.	.	TRBV13	CASSLAWGGTDSPLHF	TGTGCCAGCAGCTTGGCCTGGGGGGGTACCGATTCACCCCTCCACTTT
TRBJ1-6	.	.	TRBV20-1	CSARDRQPSYYNSPLHF	TGCAGTGCTAGAGATAGACAGCCAAGTTATTATAATTCACCCCTCCACTTT
TRBJ2-7	TRBD2	few	TRBV9	CASSVTVSGGPYEQYF	TGTGCCAGCAGCGTGACCGTAAGCGGGGGCCCCTACGAGCAGTACTTC
TRBJ2-1	.	few	TRBV7-2	CASSLVGPADEQFF	TGTGCCAGCAGCTTAGTGGGGCCCGCCGATGAGCAGTTCTTC
TRBJ2-5	.	.	TRBV7-8	CASHLGTETQYF	TGTGCCAGCCACCTGGGTACAGAGACCCAGTACTTC
TRBJ1-1	.	few	TRBV7-2	CASSLVLGGGRTEAFF	TGTGCCAGCAGCTTAGTCCTTGGGGGAGGAAGAACTGAAGCTTTCTTT
TRBJ2-3	TRBD2	.	TRBV24-1	CATSGPGERGGTDTQYF	TGTGCCACCAGTGGTCCTGGGGAGCGGGGAGGCACAGATACGCAGTATTTT